The 8 T cell receptor beta chains below all came from one sample that was sequenced in a study of blood T cell repertoires in COVID-19. Repertoires were generated with immunoSEQ multiplex PCR, while TCRdb's copy carries only in-frame clones and drops some. Of around 200,000 clones listed, approximately 85% are singletons. Sequencing input: peripheral blood. These receptors all stem from a woman of 80 years or more with acute or convalescent COVID-19.

The V and J genes are TRBV7-2 and TRBJ1-2, with D hard to call. Germline V lookup: CDR1 SGHTA, CDR2 FQGNSA. V was trimmed by 2 bases and J by 1 base, leaving 8 bases between them. The CDR3 has 14 residues. The CDR3 protein is CASSLFRINYGYTF. DNA of the CDR3: TGTGCCAGCAGCTTATTCAGGATTAACTATGGCTACACCTTC.

This chain uses TRBV30 with TRBJ1-2, with TRBD1 as a possible D gene (6 bases). The CDR3 is 15 residues long. The V gene lost 5 bases and the J gene lost 2 bases, with 18 bases spanning the gap. Germline lookup yields CDR1 GTSNPN and CDR2 SVGIG (reference sequence). The CDR3 region is CAWPNRDGLNYGYTF. CDR3 sequence (DNA): TGTGCCTGGCCCAACAGGGACGGACTCAACTATGGCTACACCTTC.

This chain links TRBV7-2 with TRBJ2-5; 8 nucleotides align to TRBD1. Germline CDR1 reads SGHTA; CDR2 reads FQGNSA. V shed 1 base, J shed 4 bases, and the junction held 5 bases outside the gene matches. The CDR3 sequence is 15 residues long. The CDR3 protein is CASSLGTGMGETQYF. CDR3 in DNA: TGTGCCAGCAGCTTAGGGACAGGGATGGGAGAGACCCAGTACTTC.

The V call is TRBV9, the J call TRBJ1-6; 8 bases align to TRBD1. This CDR3 region has 15 residues. V lost 3 bases to trimming and J lost 7 bases; unmatched junction nucleotides: 6. Germline loops: CDR1 SGDLS, CDR2 YYNGEE. CDR3 nucleotide sequence: TGTGCCAGCAGCGATTACAGGGGGATGAATTCACCCCTCCACTTT. It specifies CASSDYRGMNSPLHF.

This chain joins TRBV28 and TRBJ1-1; 7 nucleotides align to TRBD1. The CDR3 runs to 15 residues. Germline assignment: CDR1 MDHEN and CDR2 SYDVKM. The junction had 14 bases not matched to a gene; V was cut back by 3 bases and J by 10 bases. The CDR3 sequence: CASSLLTGDPPGAFF. DNA for the CDR3: TGTGCCAGCAGTTTGCTAACAGGGGACCCGCCCGGAGCTTTCTTT.

The genes are TRBV19 and TRBJ1-4, with unresolved D. The CDR3 contains 10 residues. The V gene's germline CDR1 is LNHDA and CDR2 SQIVND (reference sequence). In DNA, the CDR3 is TGTCCGTCGAGGATTGAAAAACTGTTTTTT. It codes for CPSRIEKLFF.

This chain uses TRBV9 with TRBJ2-2, with 11 bases lining up with TRBD1. V was pared by 4 bases and J by 6 bases, with 17 bases of the junction left unmatched. This CDR3 comprises 19 residues. Germline CDR1 and CDR2: SGDLS and YYNGEE. The CDR3 nucleotides read TGTGCCAGCAGCCCCCGGACAGGGGGCGGGAGAGTTAAGGCCGGGGAGCTGTTTTTT. Protein: CASSPRTGGGRVKAGELFF.

The V call is TRBV18, the J call TRBJ1-5, with 10 nucleotides matching TRBD1. V shed 3 bases and J 6 bases; nucleotides not matched to a gene: 8. CDR3 length: 16 residues. In germline, CDR1 is KGHSH, CDR2 LQKENI. CDR3 nucleotide sequence: TGTGCCAGCTCACCCCAGGGACAGGGGAATTCTCAGCCCCAGCATTTT. This sequence encodes CASSPQGQGNSQPQHF.